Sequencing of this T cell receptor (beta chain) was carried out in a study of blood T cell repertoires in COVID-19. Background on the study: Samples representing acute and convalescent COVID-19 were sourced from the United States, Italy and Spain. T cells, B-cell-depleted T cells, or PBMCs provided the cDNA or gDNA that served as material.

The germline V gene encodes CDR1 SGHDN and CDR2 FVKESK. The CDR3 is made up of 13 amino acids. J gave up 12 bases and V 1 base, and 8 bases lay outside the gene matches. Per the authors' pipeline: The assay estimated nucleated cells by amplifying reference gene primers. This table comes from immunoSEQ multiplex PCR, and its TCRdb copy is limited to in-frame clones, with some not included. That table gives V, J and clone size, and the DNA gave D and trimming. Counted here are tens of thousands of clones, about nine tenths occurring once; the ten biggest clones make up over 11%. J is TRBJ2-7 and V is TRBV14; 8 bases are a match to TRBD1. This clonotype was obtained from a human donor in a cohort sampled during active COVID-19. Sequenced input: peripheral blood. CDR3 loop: CASSQGSDRGRYF. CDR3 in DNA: TGTGCCAGCAGCCAAGGATCCGACAGGGGACGGTACTTC.